The 3 T cell receptor beta chains below come from one sample, sequenced in a study of early stage breast cancer tumors. TCRdb's copy holds only in-frame clones and misses some; the assay was immunoSEQ multiplex PCR. The profile covers some 70,000 clones, with 79% appearing a single time and about 3.6% taken by the ten largest. Sequenced material: blood. The origin of the receptors is a person aged 55 to 75 with breast cancer.

The count of this clone is one. The chain recombines TRBV5-1 with TRBJ2-3; 7 nucleotides agree with TRBD2. The CDR3 is 16 amino acids. V lost 2 bases, J lost 4 bases, and 10 bases stayed unmatched. The germline V gene has CDR1 SGHRS and CDR2 YFSETQ. The CDR3 DNA follows: TGCGCCAGCAGCTTCCAAAGACTAGCCGGGGCAGATACGCAGTATTTT. It yields the protein CASSFQRLAGADTQYF.

V is TRBV5-1 and J is TRBJ1-2; 9 positions match TRBD1. The germline gives CDR1 SGHRS, CDR2 YFSETQ. CDR3 length: 14 amino acids. V shed 0 bases and J 5 bases; nucleotides not matched to a gene: 2. CDR3 sequence: CASSLDDRGYGYTF. The CDR3 nucleotides are TGCGCCAGCAGCTTGGACGACAGGGGGTATGGCTACACCTTC.

The chain's CDR3 is CATSIYGQGAESYEQYF. CDR3 coding DNA: TGTGCCACCAGCATCTATGGACAGGGGGCGGAATCCTACGAGCAGTACTTC. The J gene is TRBJ2-7, the V gene TRBV15; 11 nucleotides agree with TRBD1. The CDR3 is 17 residues long. After removal of 4 bases from V and 1 base from J, the junction contained 9 bases not matched to a gene. Germline loops: CDR1 LNHNV, CDR2 YYDKDF (reference sequence).